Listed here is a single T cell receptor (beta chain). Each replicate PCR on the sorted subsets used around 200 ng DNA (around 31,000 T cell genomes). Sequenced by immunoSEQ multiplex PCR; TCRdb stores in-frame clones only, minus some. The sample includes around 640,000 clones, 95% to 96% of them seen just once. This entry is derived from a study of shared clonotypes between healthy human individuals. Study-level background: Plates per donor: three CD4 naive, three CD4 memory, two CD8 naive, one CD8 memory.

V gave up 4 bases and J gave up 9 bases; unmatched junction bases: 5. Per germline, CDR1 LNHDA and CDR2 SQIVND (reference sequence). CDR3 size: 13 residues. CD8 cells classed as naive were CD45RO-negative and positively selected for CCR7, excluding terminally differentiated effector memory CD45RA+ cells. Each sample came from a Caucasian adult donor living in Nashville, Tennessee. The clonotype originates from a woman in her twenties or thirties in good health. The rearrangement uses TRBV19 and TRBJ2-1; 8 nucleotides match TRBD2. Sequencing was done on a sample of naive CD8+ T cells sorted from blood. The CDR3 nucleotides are TGTGCCAGTAGTACATATAGCGGGGCTGAGCAGTTCTTC. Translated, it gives CASSTYSGAEQFF.